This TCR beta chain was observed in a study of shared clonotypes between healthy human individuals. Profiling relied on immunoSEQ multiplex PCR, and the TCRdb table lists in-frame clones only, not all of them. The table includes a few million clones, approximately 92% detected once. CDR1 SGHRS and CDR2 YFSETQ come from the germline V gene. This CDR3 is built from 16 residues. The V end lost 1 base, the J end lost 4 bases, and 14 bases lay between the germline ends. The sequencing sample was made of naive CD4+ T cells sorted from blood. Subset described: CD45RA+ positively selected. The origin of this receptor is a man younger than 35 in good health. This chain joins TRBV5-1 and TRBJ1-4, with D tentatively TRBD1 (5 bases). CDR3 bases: TGCGCCAGCAGCTTGCAGGGTACATGGGGTAATGAAAAACTGTTTTTT. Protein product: CASSLQGTWGNEKLFF.